The 8 T cell receptor beta chains in this list originate from one sample, sequenced in a study of PD-L1 blockade in urothelial cancer. Method: immunoSEQ multiplex PCR; TCRdb's copy keeps in-frame clones and lacks some. The data contain some 71,000 clones, around four fifths of them singletons. This sample's time point: pretreatment peripheral blood. The sample was PBMCs, taken around atezolizumab (anti-PD-L1) treatment. Receptors were obtained from a man aged 40-55 years with urothelial cancer.

This chain joins TRBV6-6 and TRBJ2-1, with 11 bases fitting TRBD2. This CDR3 is 16 amino acids long. Trimming removed 6 bases from V and 7 bases from J; junction bases left unmatched: 11. Germline V gene sequence: CDR1 MNHNY, CDR2 SVGAGI (reference sequence). DNA for the CDR3: TGTGCCAGCAGACACGGGCAGGGACTAGCGGTGAATGAGCAGTTCTTC. Translation gives CASRHGQGLAVNEQFF.

CDR3 in DNA: TGCAGCGTAGTACTAGCGGGCACCTTCAATGAGCAGTTCTTC. It specifies CSVVLAGTFNEQFF. The J gene is TRBJ2-1, the V gene TRBV29-1; 9 nucleotides match TRBD2. V shed 6 bases, J shed 6 bases, and the junction held 9 bases outside the gene matches. Germline assignment: CDR1 SQVTM and CDR2 ANQGSEA. This CDR3 comprises 14 residues.

The chain uses TRBV5-1 and TRBJ2-2; tentative D call: TRBD1 (6 bases). Germline V CDR1 and CDR2: SGHRS, YFSETQ. The length of the CDR3 is 16 residues. Trimming stripped 0 bases from V and 2 bases from J, with 11 bases between. The CDR3 spells CASSLGDRSNTGELFF. The CDR3 bases are TGCGCCAGCAGCTTGGGAGACAGGTCTAACACCGGGGAGCTGTTTTTT.

The chain couples TRBV12-5 to TRBJ1-1; 8 bases map to TRBD1. V gave up 4 bases and J gave up 1 base; unmatched junction bases: 2. Germline V CDR1 and CDR2: LGHNT, FRNRAP. This CDR3 region has 14 residues. CDR3 coding DNA: TGTGCTAGTGGTTCCGGACAGGGGAACACTGAAGCTTTCTTT. Amino acids: CASGSGQGNTEAFF.

V gene TRBV14 combines with J gene TRBJ2-1, with TRBD2 matching over 10 bases. The germline gives CDR1 SGHDN, CDR2 FVKESK. The trim removed 4 bases at V and 7 bases at J, leaving 13 bases unmatched. The CDR3 runs 17 residues. The CDR3 nucleotides read TGTGCCAGCAGCCCGCCTTGGGGAAGCGGGAGGGAAAATGAGCAGTTCTTC. Translated: CASSPPWGSGRENEQFF.

The chain is built from TRBV19 and TRBJ1-1; 9 bases are a match to TRBD1. CDR1 and CDR2 from the germline V gene are LNHDA and SQIVND (reference sequence). The CDR3 is 14 amino acids. With 7 bases clipped from V and 0 bases from J, the junction kept 3 bases outside the gene matches. The CDR3 DNA follows: TGTGCCAGTACGGACAGGGGATTGAACACTGAAGCTTTCTTT. Protein sequence: CASTDRGLNTEAFF.

The rearrangement joins TRBV5-4 to TRBJ2-5, with 9 bases aligning to TRBD2. Germline V gene sequence: CDR1 SGHNT, CDR2 YYREEE (reference sequence). The length of the CDR3 is 15 residues. The J segment lost 4 bases and the V segment lost 4 bases, leaving 8 bases of the junction unmatched. CDR3 coding DNA: TGTGCCAGCAGCCCGGAGAGCGGGGGGATAGAGACCCAGTACTTC. Translating gives CASSPESGGIETQYF.

This CDR3 is CASRGQALSGELFF. The CDR3 nucleotides read TGTGCCAGCAGGGGACAGGCACTTTCCGGGGAGCTGTTTTTT. The V gene is TRBV9, the J gene TRBJ2-2, with TRBD1 identical over 8 bases. V lost 5 bases, J lost 6 bases, and 6 bases stayed unmatched. The V gene's germline CDR1 is SGDLS and CDR2 YYNGEE. The CDR3 consists of 14 residues.